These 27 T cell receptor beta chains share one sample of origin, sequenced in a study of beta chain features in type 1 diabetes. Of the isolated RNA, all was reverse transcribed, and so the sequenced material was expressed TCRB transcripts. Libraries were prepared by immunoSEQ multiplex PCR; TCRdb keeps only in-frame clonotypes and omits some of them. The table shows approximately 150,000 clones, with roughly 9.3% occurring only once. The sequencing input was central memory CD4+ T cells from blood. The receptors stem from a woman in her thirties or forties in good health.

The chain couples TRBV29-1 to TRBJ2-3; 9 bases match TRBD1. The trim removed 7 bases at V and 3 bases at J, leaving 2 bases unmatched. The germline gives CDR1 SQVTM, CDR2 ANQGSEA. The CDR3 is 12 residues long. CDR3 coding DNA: TGCAGCGGCGGACAGGGGACAGATACGCAGTATTTT. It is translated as CSGGQGTDTQYF.

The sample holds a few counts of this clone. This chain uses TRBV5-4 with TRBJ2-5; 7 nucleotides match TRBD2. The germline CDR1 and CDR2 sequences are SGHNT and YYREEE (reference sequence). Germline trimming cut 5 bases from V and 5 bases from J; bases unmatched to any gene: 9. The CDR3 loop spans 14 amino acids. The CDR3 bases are TGTGCCAGCAGAATCTCGACTAGCTCGGAGACCCAGTACTTC. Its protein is CASRISTSSETQYF. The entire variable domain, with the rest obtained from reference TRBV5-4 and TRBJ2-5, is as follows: ETGVTQSPTHLIKTRGQQVTLRCSSQSGHNTVSWYQQALGQGPQFIFQYYREEENGRGNFPPRFSGLQFPNYSSELNVNALELDDSALYLCASRISTSSETQYFGPGTRLLVL.

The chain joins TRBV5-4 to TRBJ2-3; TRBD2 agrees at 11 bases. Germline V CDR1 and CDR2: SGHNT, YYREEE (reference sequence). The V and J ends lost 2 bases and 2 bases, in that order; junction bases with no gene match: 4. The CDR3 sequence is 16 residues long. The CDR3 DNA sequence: TGTGCCAGCAGCTTTCCGACTAGCGGGGCCACAGATACGCAGTATTTT. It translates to CASSFPTSGATDTQYF. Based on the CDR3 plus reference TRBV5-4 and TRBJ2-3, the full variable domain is ETGVTQSPTHLIKTRGQQVTLRCSSQSGHNTVSWYQQALGQGPQFIFQYYREEENGRGNFPPRFSGLQFPNYSSELNVNALELDDSALYLCASSFPTSGATDTQYFGPGTRLTVL.

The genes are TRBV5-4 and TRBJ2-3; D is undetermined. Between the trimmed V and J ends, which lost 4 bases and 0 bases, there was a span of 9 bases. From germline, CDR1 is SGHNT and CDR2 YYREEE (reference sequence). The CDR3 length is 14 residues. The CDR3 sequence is CASSPPTSTDTQYF. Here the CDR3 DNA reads TGTGCCAGCAGCCCTCCTACTAGCACAGATACGCAGTATTTT.

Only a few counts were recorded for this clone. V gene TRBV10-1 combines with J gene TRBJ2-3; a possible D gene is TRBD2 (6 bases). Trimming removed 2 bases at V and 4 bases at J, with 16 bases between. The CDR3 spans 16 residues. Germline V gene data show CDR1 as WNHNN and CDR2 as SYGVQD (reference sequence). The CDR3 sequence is CASSEGRPGVADTQYF. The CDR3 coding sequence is TGCGCCAGCAGTGAGGGCAGGCCGGGGGTCGCAGATACGCAGTATTTT.

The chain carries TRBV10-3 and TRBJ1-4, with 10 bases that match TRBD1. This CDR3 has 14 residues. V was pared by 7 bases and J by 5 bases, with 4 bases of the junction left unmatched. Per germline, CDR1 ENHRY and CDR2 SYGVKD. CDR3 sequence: CAIKRQGANEKLFF. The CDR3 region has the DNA TGTGCCATCAAACGACAGGGGGCAAATGAAAAACTGTTTTTT.

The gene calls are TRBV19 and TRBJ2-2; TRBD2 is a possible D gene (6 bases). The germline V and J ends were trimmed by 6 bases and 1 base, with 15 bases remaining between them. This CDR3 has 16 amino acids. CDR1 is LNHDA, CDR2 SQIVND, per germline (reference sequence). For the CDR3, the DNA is TGTGCCAGTAGCAATGCCGGGACTGGGAACACCGGGGAGCTGTTTTTT. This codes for CASSNAGTGNTGELFF.

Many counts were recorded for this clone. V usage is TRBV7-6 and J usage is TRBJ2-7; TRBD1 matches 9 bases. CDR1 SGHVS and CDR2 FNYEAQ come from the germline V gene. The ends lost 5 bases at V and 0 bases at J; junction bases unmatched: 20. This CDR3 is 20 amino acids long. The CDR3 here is CASSPNRGRGLRGSSYEQYF. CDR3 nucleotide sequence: TGTGCCAGCAGCCCAAACAGGGGGCGAGGCTTGCGGGGGAGCTCCTACGAGCAGTACTTC.

The CDR3 sequence: CASSPQGLAGATNTGELFF. CDR3 in DNA: TGTGCCAGCTCACCACAGGGACTAGCGGGGGCGACGAACACCGGGGAGCTGTTTTTT. The V gene is TRBV18, the J gene TRBJ2-2; TRBD2 aligns across 14 bases. Germline-derived CDR1 and CDR2 are KGHSH and LQKENI. CDR3 length equals 19 residues. V trimming: 1 base; J trimming: 0 bases; junction bases outside the gene matches: 4. Looking up the rest from reference TRBV18 and TRBJ2-2 gives the full variable domain: NAGVMQNPRHLVRRRGQEARLRCSPMKGHSHVYWYRQLPEEGLKFMVYLQKENIIDESGMPKERFSAEFPKEGPSILRIQQVVRGDSAAYFCASSPQGLAGATNTGELFFGEGSRLTVL.

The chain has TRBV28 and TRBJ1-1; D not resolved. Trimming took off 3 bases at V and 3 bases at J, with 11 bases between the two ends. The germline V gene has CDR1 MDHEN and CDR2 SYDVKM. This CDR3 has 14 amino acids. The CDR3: CASSFSGRHTEAFF. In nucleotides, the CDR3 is TGTGCCAGCAGTTTTAGCGGGCGCCACACTGAAGCTTTCTTT.

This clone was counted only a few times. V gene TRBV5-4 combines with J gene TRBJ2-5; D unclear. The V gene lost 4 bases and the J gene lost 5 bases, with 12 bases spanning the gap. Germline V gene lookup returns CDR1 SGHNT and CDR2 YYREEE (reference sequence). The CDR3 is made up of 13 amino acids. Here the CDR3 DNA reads TGTGCCAGCAGCCCGAGCCTTGTGGAGACCCAGTACTTC. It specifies CASSPSLVETQYF.

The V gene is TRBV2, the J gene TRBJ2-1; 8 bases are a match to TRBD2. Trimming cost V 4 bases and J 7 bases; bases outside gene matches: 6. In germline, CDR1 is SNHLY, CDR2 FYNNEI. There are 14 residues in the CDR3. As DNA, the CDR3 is TGTGCCAGCAGTGGGACGCGGGGGGTGAATGAGCAGTTCTTC. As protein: CASSGTRGVNEQFF. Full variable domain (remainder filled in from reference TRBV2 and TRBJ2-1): EPEVTQTPSHQVTQMGQEVILRCVPISNHLYFYWYRQILGQKVEFLVSFYNNEISEKSEIFDDQFSVERPDGSNFTLKIRSTKLEDSAMYFCASSGTRGVNEQFFGPGTRLTVL.

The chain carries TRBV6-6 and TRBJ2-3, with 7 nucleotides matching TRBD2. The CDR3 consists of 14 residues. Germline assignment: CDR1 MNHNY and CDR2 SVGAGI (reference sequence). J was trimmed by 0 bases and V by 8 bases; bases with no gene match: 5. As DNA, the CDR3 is TGTGCCAGCTCGAGCGGGGCGAGCACAGATACGCAGTATTTT. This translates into CASSSGASTDTQYF.

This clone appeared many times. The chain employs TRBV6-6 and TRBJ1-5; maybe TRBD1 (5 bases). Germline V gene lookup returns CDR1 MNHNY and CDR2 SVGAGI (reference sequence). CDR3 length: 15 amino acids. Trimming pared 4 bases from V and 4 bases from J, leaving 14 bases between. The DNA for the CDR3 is TGTGCCAGCAGTTTAAGGCAGGGAAGGAATCAGCCCCAGCATTTT. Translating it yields CASSLRQGRNQPQHF.

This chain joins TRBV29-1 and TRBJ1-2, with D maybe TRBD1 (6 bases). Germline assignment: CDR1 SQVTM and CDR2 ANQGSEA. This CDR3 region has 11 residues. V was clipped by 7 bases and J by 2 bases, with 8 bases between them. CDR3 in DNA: TGCAGCGGGACAGAGAACTATGGCTACACCTTC. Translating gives CSGTENYGYTF.

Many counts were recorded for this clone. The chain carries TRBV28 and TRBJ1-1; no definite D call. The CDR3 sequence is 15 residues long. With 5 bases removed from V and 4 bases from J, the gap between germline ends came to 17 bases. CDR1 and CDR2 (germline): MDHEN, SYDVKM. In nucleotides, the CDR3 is TGTGCCAGCAGTGACATCCGTGAAGGAATCACTGAAGCTTTCTTT. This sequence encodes CASSDIREGITEAFF.

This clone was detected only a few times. CDR3 protein: CASSVTDRQDTEAFF. In DNA form, the CDR3 reads TGTGCCAGCAGCGTTACGGACAGACAAGACACTGAAGCTTTCTTT. The V call is TRBV9, the J call TRBJ1-1; D may be TRBD1 (6 bases). Germline V CDR1 and CDR2: SGDLS, YYNGEE. The CDR3 has 15 residues. The ends were cut back, 2 bases at V and 3 bases at J, with 14 bases in the middle.

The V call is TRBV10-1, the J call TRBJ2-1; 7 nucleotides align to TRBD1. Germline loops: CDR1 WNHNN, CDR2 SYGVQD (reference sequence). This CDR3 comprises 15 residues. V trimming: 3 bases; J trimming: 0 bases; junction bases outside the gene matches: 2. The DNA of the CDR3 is TGCGCCAGCAGTGACTACAGGGGCTCCTACAATGAGCAGTTCTTC. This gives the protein CASSDYRGSYNEQFF.

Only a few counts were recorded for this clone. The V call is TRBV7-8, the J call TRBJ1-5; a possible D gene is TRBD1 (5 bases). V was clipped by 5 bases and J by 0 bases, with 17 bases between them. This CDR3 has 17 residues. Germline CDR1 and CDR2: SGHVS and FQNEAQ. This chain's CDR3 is CASSPDTGTYSNQPQHF. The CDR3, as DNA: TGTGCCAGCAGCCCTGATACCGGGACTTATAGCAATCAGCCCCAGCATTTT. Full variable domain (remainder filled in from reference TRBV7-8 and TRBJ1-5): GAGVSQSPRYKVAKRGQDVALRCDPISGHVSLFWYQQALGQGPEFLTYFQNEAQLDKSGLPSDRFFAERPEGSVSTLKIQRTQQEDSAVYLCASSPDTGTYSNQPQHFGDGTRLSIL.

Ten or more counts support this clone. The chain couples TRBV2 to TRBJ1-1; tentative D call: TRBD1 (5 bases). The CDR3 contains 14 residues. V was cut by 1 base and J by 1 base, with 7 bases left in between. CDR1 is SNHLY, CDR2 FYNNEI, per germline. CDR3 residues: CASSEGGGNTEAFF. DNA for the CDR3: TGTGCCAGCAGTGAAGGGGGGGGGAACACTGAAGCTTTCTTT.

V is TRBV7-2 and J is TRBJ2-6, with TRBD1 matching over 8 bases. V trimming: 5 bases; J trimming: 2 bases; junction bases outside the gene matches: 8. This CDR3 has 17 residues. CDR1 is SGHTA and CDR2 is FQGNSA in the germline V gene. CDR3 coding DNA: TGTGCCAGCAGCGACGGGACAGGAGGCCCTGGGGCCAACGTCCTGACTTTC. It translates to CASSDGTGGPGANVLTF.

CDR3 in amino acids: CASSQTQGLLYSPLHF. Here the CDR3 DNA reads TGTGCCAGCAGCCAAACTCAGGGGTTGTTATATTCACCCCTCCACTTT. This chain connects TRBV7-9 to TRBJ1-6, with a tentative D call TRBD1 (6 bases). Trimming cost V 5 bases and J 8 bases, with 19 bases left between them. Germline-derived CDR1 and CDR2 are SEHNR and FQNEAQ (reference sequence). The CDR3 loop spans 16 amino acids. Drawing the rest from reference TRBV7-9 and TRBJ1-6, the complete variable domain is DTGVSQNPRHKITKRGQNVTFRCDPISEHNRLYWYRQTLGQGPEFLTYFQNEAQLEKSRLLSDRFSAERPKGSFSTLEIQRTEQGDSAMYLCASSQTQGLLYSPLHFGNGTRLTVT.

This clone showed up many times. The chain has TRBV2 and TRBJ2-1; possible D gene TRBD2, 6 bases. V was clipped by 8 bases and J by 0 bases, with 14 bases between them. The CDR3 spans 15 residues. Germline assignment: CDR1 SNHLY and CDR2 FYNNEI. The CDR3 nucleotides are TGTGCCAGCCGGGACGGAGGGAGCTCCTACAATGAGCAGTTCTTC. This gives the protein CASRDGGSSYNEQFF.

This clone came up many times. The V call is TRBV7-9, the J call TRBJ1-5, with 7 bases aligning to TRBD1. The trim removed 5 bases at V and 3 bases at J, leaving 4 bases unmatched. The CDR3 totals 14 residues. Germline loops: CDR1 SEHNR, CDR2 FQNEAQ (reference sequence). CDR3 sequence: CASSAGQTNQPQHF. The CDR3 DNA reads TGTGCCAGCAGCGCGGGACAGACCAATCAGCCCCAGCATTTT.

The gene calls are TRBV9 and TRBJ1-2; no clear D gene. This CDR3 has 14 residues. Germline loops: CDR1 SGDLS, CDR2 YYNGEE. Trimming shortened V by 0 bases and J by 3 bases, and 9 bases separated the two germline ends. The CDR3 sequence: CASSVGWGDYGYTF. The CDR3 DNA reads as TGTGCCAGCAGCGTAGGTTGGGGAGACTATGGCTACACCTTC.

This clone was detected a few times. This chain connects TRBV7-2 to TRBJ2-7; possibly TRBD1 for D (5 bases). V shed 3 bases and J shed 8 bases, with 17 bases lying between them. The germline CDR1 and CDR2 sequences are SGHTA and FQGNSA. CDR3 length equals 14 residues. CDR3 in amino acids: CASSFISDSAKQYF. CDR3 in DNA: TGTGCCAGCAGCTTTATTAGTGACAGTGCGAAGCAGTACTTC.

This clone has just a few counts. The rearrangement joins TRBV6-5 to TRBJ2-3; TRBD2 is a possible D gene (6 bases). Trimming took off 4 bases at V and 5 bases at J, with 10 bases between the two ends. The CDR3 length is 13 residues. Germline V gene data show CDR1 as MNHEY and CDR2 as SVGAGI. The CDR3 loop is CASSSFGGDTQYF. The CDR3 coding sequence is TGTGCCAGCAGTTCCTTCGGGGGAGATACGCAGTATTTT.